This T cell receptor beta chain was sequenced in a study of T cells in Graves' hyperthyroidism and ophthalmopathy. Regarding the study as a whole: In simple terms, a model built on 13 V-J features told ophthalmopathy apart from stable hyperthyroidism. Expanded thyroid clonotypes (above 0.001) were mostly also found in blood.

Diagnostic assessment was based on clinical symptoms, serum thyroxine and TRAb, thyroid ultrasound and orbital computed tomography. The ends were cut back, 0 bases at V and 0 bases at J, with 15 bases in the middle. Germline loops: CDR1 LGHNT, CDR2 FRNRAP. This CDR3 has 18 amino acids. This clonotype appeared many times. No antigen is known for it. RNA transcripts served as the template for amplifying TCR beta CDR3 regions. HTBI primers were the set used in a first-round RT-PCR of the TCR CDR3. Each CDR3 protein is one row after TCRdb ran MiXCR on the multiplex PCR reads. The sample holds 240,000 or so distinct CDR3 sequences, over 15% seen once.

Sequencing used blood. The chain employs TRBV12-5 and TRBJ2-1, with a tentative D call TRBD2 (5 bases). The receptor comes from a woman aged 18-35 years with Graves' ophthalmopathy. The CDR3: CASGLVPIEGSSYNEQFF. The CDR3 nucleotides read TGTGCTAGTGGTTTGGTGCCCATTGAAGGGAGCTCCTACAATGAGCAGTTCTTC.